This T cell receptor (beta chain) was recovered during a study of cytotoxic CD8 clonotypes in ibrutinib-treated CLL. The repertoire was sequenced with immunoSEQ multiplex PCR; TCRdb's copy has only in-frame clones and lacks some. The table includes 300,000 or so clones, under 70% detected once. Study-level results: Clonality measured at baseline exceeded age-matched healthy donors, tracking circulating CD8+ T-cell counts. Before falling back toward baseline at progression, clonality had risen at the time of ibrutinib response. Public clonotypes, rarely seen, contracted or held steady on treatment.

CDR3 length equals 13 residues. The germline CDR1 and CDR2 sequences are ENHRY and SYGVKD. Trimming left V 0 bases short and J 8 bases short, with 10 bases between. Of note for this clone: What it binds is unknown.

The chain links TRBV10-3 to TRBJ1-2; the D is unclear. Sequences were derived from PBMCs, sampled after 36 months of ibrutinib treatment. The TCR comes from a human donor with chronic lymphocytic leukemia. The CDR3 nucleotides read TGTGCCATCAGTGAGTCGCGATTGGAGGGCTACACCTTC. Protein product: CAISESRLEGYTF.